A selection of T cell receptor beta chains follows, all from one sample in a study of CD8 T cells in ankylosing spondylitis. One entry per CDR3 protein, called by TCRdb with MiXCR from the 5' RACE reads. The profile covers 200,000 to 250,000 distinct CDR3 sequences, with around 7.9% appearing a single time and 13% to 15% taken by the ten largest. Material for sequencing was blood, either unsorted or a sorted T cell fraction (not recorded which). The receptors stem from a male donor with ankylosing spondylitis. Each CDR3 is given with its conserved first and last residue. A D gene is named only where the DNA matches it firmly. Only some rows state a clone size, as once, few, many or a class for expanded clones.

-	-	TRBV29-1	TRBJ2-1	TGCAGCGTTGGCCCCCTCTCGCTGGGGAATGAGCAGTTCTTC	CSVGPLSLGNEQFF
many	-	TRBV7-2	TRBJ1-4	TGTGCCAGCAGCTTAGACGGCCTGACAACTAATGAAAAACTGTTTTTT	CASSLDGLTTNEKLFF
many	TRBD1	TRBV11-2	TRBJ1-1	TGTGCCAGCAGCTCGGGGACAGGCTCTGAAGCTTTCTTT	CASSSGTGSEAFF
-	TRBD2	TRBV27	TRBJ2-2	TGTGCCAGCAGTCACAAGCGGGAGCTCACCGGGGAGCTGTTTTTT	CASSHKRELTGELFF
many	-	TRBV7-9	TRBJ2-1	TGTGCCAGCAACTGGGAATCCTACTACAATGAGCAGTTCTTC	CASNWESYYNEQFF
many	-	TRBV19	TRBJ2-5	TGTGCCAGCAAGTTCGCGGGGACCCAGTACTTC	CASKFAGTQYF
many	-	TRBV5-5	TRBJ2-3	TGTGCCAGCAGCTTGAGTGCTGGCACAGATACGCAGTATTTT	CASSLSAGTDTQYF
-	-	TRBV18	TRBJ2-5	TGTGCCAGCTCACCATTGGGGGATTTTCATGGAGAGACCCAGTACTTC	CASSPLGDFHGETQYF
many	-	TRBV7-9	TRBJ2-7	TGTGCCAGCAGCTTACGAGAGACAGAGGCCTACGAGCAGTACTTC	CASSLRETEAYEQYF
many	TRBD2	TRBV9	TRBJ2-1	TGTGCCAGCAGCCCCGAGGACGGGAGGTCGGATGAGCAGTTCTTC	CASSPEDGRSDEQFF
many	-	TRBV12-3/TRBV12-4	TRBJ2-1	TGTGCCAGCATGACGGCTCGGGGGCAGTTCTTC	CASMTARGQFF
many	-	TRBV14	TRBJ2-3	TGTGCCAGCAGCCTCCTCTCGTGGGGTTCCGATACGCAGTATTTT	CASSLLSWGSDTQYF
-	-	TRBV21-1	TRBJ1-5	TGTGCCAGCAGCAAAGCGCGAGGCAGCAATCAGCCCCAGCATTTT	CASSKARGSNQPQHF
-	TRBD2	TRBV4-3	TRBJ2-1	TGCGCCAGCAGCCTCACATGGCGGGGGGGCCATGAGCAGTTCTTC	CASSLTWRGGHEQFF
many	-	TRBV4-1	TRBJ1-1	TGCGCCAGCAGCCAAGGGCCAGGGAAGAACACTGAAGCTTTCTTT	CASSQGPGKNTEAFF
-	TRBD2	TRBV4-1	TRBJ2-3	TGCGCCAGCAGCCAAGGTTGGGGACTAGCAGTTTTAAGCACAGATACGCAGTATTTT	CASSQGWGLAVLSTDTQYF
many	TRBD2	TRBV20-1	TRBJ2-1	TGCAGTGCTAGAGGGCTAGCGGGAGGTAGGGGTGAGCAGTTCTTC	CSARGLAGGRGEQFF
-	TRBD1	TRBV10-3	TRBJ1-2	TGTGCCACCAGGGGGGGGGCCAACTATGGCTACACCTTC	CATRGGANYGYTF
many	TRBD1	TRBV5-1	TRBJ1-1	TGCGCCAGCAGCGGCTACAGGGGCGCGAGGACTGAAGCTTTCTTT	CASSGYRGARTEAFF
many	TRBD1	TRBV4-3	TRBJ1-1	TGCGCCAGCACCAGGGGAACAGGGGTGGCCACTGAAGCTTTCTTT	CASTRGTGVATEAFF
-	-	TRBV5-1	TRBJ2-1	TGCGCCAGCAGCTTGAACCTCGTAGGGACCTACAATGAGCAGTTCTTC	CASSLNLVGTYNEQFF
many	TRBD2	TRBV12-3/TRBV12-4	TRBJ2-5	TGTGCCAGCAGTTTAGAACTAGCGGGAGTGGAGACCCAGTACTTC	CASSLELAGVETQYF
-	-	TRBV29-1	TRBJ2-7	TGCAGCCTTACCGATTACGAGCAGTACTTC	CSLTDYEQYF
-	-	TRBV4-1	TRBJ2-5	TGCGCCAGCAGCCAAGATCCTTTCGGAACTCAAGCCCAGTACTTC	CASSQDPFGTQAQYF
many	-	TRBV14	TRBJ2-5	TGTGCCAGCAGCCAAGATGGCAGATACCAAGAGACCCAGTACTTC	CASSQDGRYQETQYF
few	TRBD1	TRBV2	TRBJ2-7	TGTGCCAGCAGATTAGACAGGGGGAGCAACGAGCAGTACTTC	CASRLDRGSNEQYF
many	-	TRBV4-1	TRBJ1-5	TGCGCCAGCAGCAGCGCAATTAGCAATCAGCCCCAGCATTTT	CASSSAISNQPQHF
few	TRBD1	TRBV5-5	TRBJ2-7	TGTGCCAGCAGCTTGGGGACAGGGATGAAAGACGAGCAGTACTTC	CASSLGTGMKDEQYF
many	-	TRBV11-2	TRBJ2-1	TGTGCCAGCAGCTTAGTTGGCAGGGAAGAGCAGTTCTTC	CASSLVGREEQFF
many	-	TRBV20-1	TRBJ2-7	TGCAGTGCTAGAGCTGTCAACTTCTACGAGCAGTACTTC	CSARAVNFYEQYF
many	-	TRBV7-8	TRBJ2-5	TGTGCCAGCAGCCCGGGACTGGAAGAGTCGAAGTACTTC	CASSPGLEESKYF
many	-	TRBV9	TRBJ1-1	TGTGCCAGCAGCGTAGGGCCAGGACGGACTGAAGCTTTCTTT	CASSVGPGRTEAFF
many	-	TRBV5-1	TRBJ2-1	TGCGCCAGCAGCTTCAGCGGAAATGAGCAGTTCTTC	CASSFSGNEQFF
many	-	TRBV13	TRBJ1-2	TGTGCCAGCAGCTTAGGCAGGGCATCCTATGGCTACACCTTC	CASSLGRASYGYTF
many	TRBD1	TRBV3-1	TRBJ1-1	TGTGCCAGCAGCCAAGAACAGGGGATGGAGGTGAACACTGAAGCTTTCTTT	CASSQEQGMEVNTEAFF
many	TRBD2	TRBV4-2	TRBJ2-1	TGTGCCAGCAGCCAGAACCCGGGACTAGCGGGAGCCTCCTACAATGAGCAGTTCTTC	CASSQNPGLAGASYNEQFF
few	TRBD2	TRBV6-5	TRBJ2-1	TGTGCCAGCAGTTACAAACTAGCGCACAATGAGCAGTTCTTC	CASSYKLAHNEQFF
many	-	TRBV29-1	TRBJ2-1	TGCAGCGTCGCACAGTACAATGAGCAGTTCTTC	CSVAQYNEQFF
many	TRBD1	TRBV9	TRBJ2-1	TGTGCCAGCAGCGTAGAAGGGGGCCCCTCCTCCTACAATGAGCAGTTCTTC	CASSVEGGPSSYNEQFF
few	TRBD2	TRBV4-2	TRBJ2-2	TGTGCCAGCAGGACGACTAGCGGTAACACCGGGGAGCTGTTTTTT	CASRTTSGNTGELFF
-	-	TRBV27	TRBJ2-7	TGTGCCAGTTCGGCACCAACTACCTACGAGCAGTACTTC	CASSAPTTYEQYF
-	-	TRBV6-6	TRBJ1-2	TGTGCCAGCACCGATGGCGCGAGGTATGGCTACACCTTC	CASTDGARYGYTF
-	TRBD2	TRBV28	TRBJ2-1	TGTGCCAGCAGTTTCCAGCGGGAGATTGTTAGGTCCTACAATGAGCAGTTCTTC	CASSFQREIVRSYNEQFF
many	TRBD1	TRBV20-1	TRBJ1-1	TGCAGTGCTAGGACAGGGTCGAGATGGTGGCCTGAAGCTTTCTTT	CSARTGSRWWPEAFF
many	TRBD2	TRBV11-2	TRBJ2-1	TGTGCCAGCAGCTTAGGAGGGGCAGCGGGAGGGTCCTACAATGAGCAGTTCTTC	CASSLGGAAGGSYNEQFF
-	TRBD1	TRBV6-1	TRBJ2-7	TGTGCCAGCAGGGACAGGGGGATAGGCGAGCAGTACTTC	CASRDRGIGEQYF
many	-	TRBV4-3	TRBJ1-5	TGCGCCAGCAGCCAAGATTTAACAGGTAGTCAGCCCCAGCATTTT	CASSQDLTGSQPQHF
few	-	TRBV20-1	TRBJ2-7	TGCAGTGCTAGAGTGGGCAGTAGGGGCGAGCAGTACTTC	CSARVGSRGEQYF
many	TRBD1	TRBV7-6	TRBJ2-1	TGTGCCAGCAGCTTAGAGGACAGGGGTTCCTACAATGAGCAGTTCTTC	CASSLEDRGSYNEQFF
many	TRBD1	TRBV27	TRBJ1-5	TGTGCCAGCGGTGGACAGGTTCATCAGCCCCAGCATTTT	CASGGQVHQPQHF
many	-	TRBV5-1	TRBJ2-7	TGCGCCAGCAGCTTGGGGGCCAGGACGACATACTACGAGCAGTACTTC	CASSLGARTTYYEQYF
many	TRBD1	TRBV27	TRBJ2-5	TGTGCCAGCAGTTCCATACAGGGGGCATTGGAGACCCAGTACTTC	CASSSIQGALETQYF
few	-	TRBV3-1	TRBJ2-3	TGTGCCAGCAGCCAAGAACTAGGGCGCACAGATACGCAGTATTTT	CASSQELGRTDTQYF
few	TRBD2	TRBV27	TRBJ2-3	TGTGCCAGCAGTTTTTCGGGGAGGGGCACAGATACGCAGTATTTT	CASSFSGRGTDTQYF
many	-	TRBV6-1	TRBJ1-1	TGTGCCAGCAGGCAACTAGCTCAGGGGGAAGCTTTCTTT	CASRQLAQGEAFF
many	TRBD1	TRBV28	TRBJ2-5	TGTGCCAGCAGTTGGGGGACAGGGGGCGTCGAGACCCAGTACTTC	CASSWGTGGVETQYF
many	-	TRBV28	TRBJ2-1	TGTGCCAGCAGTTTAACCGGGACAAACTACAATGAGCAGTTCTTC	CASSLTGTNYNEQFF